The rows below give T cell receptor beta chains drawn from one sample of a study of shared clonotypes between healthy human individuals. Sequenced by immunoSEQ multiplex PCR; TCRdb stores in-frame clones only, minus some. The sample lists roughly 410,000 clones; 90% to 98% were seen once. Sequencing was done on a sample of memory CD8+ T cells sorted from blood. The receptors were gathered from a man aged 25 to 45 in good health. Both conserved end residues are part of each CDR3. D genes are given only for firm matches. Expanded clones are given a class, and other clones once, few, many or no size at all.

>-|TRBV10-2|TRBJ1-2|-
TGCGCCAGCAGTGAGGGCAGGGGTTACTATGGCTACACCTTC
CASSEGRGYYGYTF
>-|TRBV5-6|TRBJ2-7|-
TGTGCCAGCAGCCTGCTGGGGAGAAAGGGGCAAAGTCCAGACGAGCAGTACTTC
CASSLLGRKGQSPDEQYF
>TRBD2|TRBV4-2|TRBJ2-1|-
TGTGCCAGCAGCCAAGAGAGCGGGGTCAGCTCCTACAATGAGCAGTTCTTC
CASSQESGVSSYNEQFF
>-|TRBV20-1|TRBJ2-7|-
TGCAGTGCTAGAGATCGGGCCGAGCAGTACTTC
CSARDRAEQYF
>TRBD1|TRBV27|TRBJ2-3|-
TGTGCCAGCAGTACCCGTAGGACAGGGGCAGATACGCAGTATTTT
CASSTRRTGADTQYF
>TRBD1|TRBV2|TRBJ2-7|-
TGTGCCAGCCGTCGAGCGGGACAGGGTGATTGGGCCTACGAGCAGTACTTC
CASRRAGQGDWAYEQYF
>-|TRBV28|TRBJ2-7|-
TGTGCCAGCAACCGGATGGATGGGACGCAGTACTTC
CASNRMDGTQYF
>-|TRBV21-1|TRBJ2-7|-
TGTGCCAGCAGCAAAGTCATCTCCTACGAGCAGTACTTC
CASSKVISYEQYF
>-|TRBV4-1|TRBJ2-7|-
TGCGCCAGCAGCCAAGAGGAGGGGGGCCCTTACGAGCAGTACTTC
CASSQEEGGPYEQYF
>TRBD1|TRBV25-1|TRBJ2-3|once
TGTGCCAGCAGTGGGTTGGACAGGGTGGCTGATACGCAGTATTTT
CASSGLDRVADTQYF
>TRBD1|TRBV29-1|TRBJ1-2|-
TGCAGCGTTGAAGATGACAGGGGAGTCTATGGCTACACCTTC
CSVEDDRGVYGYTF
>-|TRBV7-6|TRBJ2-2|-
TGTGCCAGCAGCTTAGGGGCTAACACCGGGGAGCTGTTTTTT
CASSLGANTGELFF
>TRBD2|TRBV7-2|TRBJ2-7|-
TGTGCCAGCAGCTTAGAAACTAGCGGAACCTACGAGCAGTACTTC
CASSLETSGTYEQYF
>TRBD1|TRBV2|TRBJ1-1|-
TGTGCCAGCAAGAGACAGGGGGCGTGGGGCACTGAAGCTTTCTTT
CASKRQGAWGTEAFF
>TRBD1|TRBV5-4|TRBJ1-4|-
TGTGCCAGCAGCAGCCTTGGACAGGGCCCAACTAATGAAAAACTGTTTTTT
CASSSLGQGPTNEKLFF
>TRBD1|TRBV5-4|TRBJ2-2|-
TGTGCCAGCAGCCCGACAGGGGGCTCTGGCGGGGAGCTGTTTTTT
CASSPTGGSGGELFF
>-|TRBV28|TRBJ2-4|-
TGTGCCAGCAGTCCCCTCACAGGGCAAAAAAACATTCAGTACTTC
CASSPLTGQKNIQYF
>TRBD1|TRBV28|TRBJ1-2|-
TGTGCCAGCAGTTCTCGGGACAGACTCTTTAACTATGGCTACACCTTC
CASSSRDRLFNYGYTF
>-|TRBV10-3|TRBJ2-2|-
TGTGCCATCGCCGGGGCGAACACCGGGGAGCTGTTTTTT
CAIAGANTGELFF
>-|TRBV5-1|TRBJ2-2|once
TGCGCCAGCAGCCCGTTGGGACACACCGGGGAGCTGTTTTTT
CASSPLGHTGELFF
>-|TRBV6-4|TRBJ1-1|-
TGTGCCAGCAGCCCTGATGTGAGGAACACTGAAGCTTTCTTT
CASSPDVRNTEAFF
>-|TRBV6-6|TRBJ1-1|-
TGTGCCAGCACCTACGCGACCGCTCAGAACACTGAAGCTTTCTTT
CASTYATAQNTEAFF
>-|TRBV28|TRBJ2-3|-
TGTGCCAGCAGTCTCCAGCGGGATACGCAGTATTTT
CASSLQRDTQYF
>-|TRBV11-3|TRBJ2-4|-
TGTGCCAGCAGCTTAGGGGCCAAAAACATTCAGTACTTC
CASSLGAKNIQYF
>TRBD2|TRBV11-2|TRBJ2-1|-
TGTGCCAGCAGCTTAGTTCCCCCACTAGCGGGAGAGTACAATGAGCAGTTCTTC
CASSLVPPLAGEYNEQFF
>-|TRBV11-2|TRBJ2-3|-
TGTGCCAGCAGCCCCTACGCGGATACGCAGTATTTT
CASSPYADTQYF
>-|TRBV4-1|TRBJ2-5|once
TGCGCCAGCAGCCAAGATATTATCTTCCAGAAGACCCAGTACTTC
CASSQDIIFQKTQYF
>TRBD2|TRBV19|TRBJ2-5|-
TGTGCCAGTAGTATTGGGACTAGCGGTCACACCCAGTACTTC
CASSIGTSGHTQYF
>TRBD2|TRBV29-1|TRBJ2-5|-
TGCAGCGTTGATGGTCTGACTAGCGGGAGGGCCGGAGAGACCCAGTACTTC
CSVDGLTSGRAGETQYF
>-|TRBV5-4|TRBJ2-5|-
TGTGCCAGCAGCTTGAACAGGGGAGGAGAGACCCAGTACTTC
CASSLNRGGETQYF
>TRBD2|TRBV5-1|TRBJ2-5|once
TGCGCCAGCAGCTTGGGAGCTAGCGGGAGAGGGCGGCAAGAGACCCAGTACTTC
CASSLGASGRGRQETQYF
>TRBD2|TRBV30|TRBJ2-3|-
TGTGCCTGGGCACTCACTCCCGGACTAGCGGGAGAAGATACGCAGTATTTT
CAWALTPGLAGEDTQYF
>-|TRBV6-5|TRBJ1-5|-
TGTGCCAGCAGTTACGATTGGGGACGGCCCCAGCATTTT
CASSYDWGRPQHF
>TRBD2|TRBV5-5|TRBJ2-1|-
TGTGCCAGCAGCTTGCGAAGGTGGGAGGGCCCCTACAATGAGCAGTTCTTC
CASSLRRWEGPYNEQFF
>-|TRBV7-9|TRBJ1-1|-
TGTGCCAGCAGCTTAGAATTGGCAAGGGGGACTGAAGCTTTCTTT
CASSLELARGTEAFF
>-|TRBV30|TRBJ2-6|once
TGTGCCTGGAGTCTTCTGGACACCTCATCTGGGGCCAACGTCCTGACTTTC
CAWSLLDTSSGANVLTF
>-|TRBV7-2|TRBJ2-7|-
TGTGCCAGCAGCTTAGGGGGACTGTCCTACGAGCAGTACTTC
CASSLGGLSYEQYF